These 22 T cell receptor beta chains originate from one sample sequenced in a study of CD8 T cells in ankylosing spondylitis. MiXCR was run by TCRdb on the 5' RACE reads, yielding one entry per CDR3 protein. The sample holds approximately 190,000 distinct CDR3 sequences; 10% to 15% are singletons and the top ten take 8% to 13%. The sequencing input was blood, either unsorted or a sorted T cell fraction (not recorded which). All receptors derive from a female donor with ankylosing spondylitis or in good health (not recorded which).

This clonotype has ten or more counts. The V call is TRBV5-1, the J call TRBJ2-5, with TRBD1 matching over 10 bases. The trim removed 4 bases at V and 5 bases at J, leaving 2 bases unmatched. The CDR3 is made up of 13 amino acids. Germline V gene lookup returns CDR1 SGHRS and CDR2 YFSETQ. CDR3 sequence: CASSEGQGETQYF. Here the CDR3 DNA reads TGCGCCAGCAGCGAGGGACAGGGGGAGACCCAGTACTTC.

This clonotype was counted between two and nine times. V usage is TRBV18 and J usage is TRBJ2-7; the match to TRBD2 covers 9 bases. The trim removed 6 bases at V and 2 bases at J, leaving 20 bases unmatched. Germline-derived CDR1 and CDR2 are KGHSH and LQKENI. The CDR3 runs 19 residues. CDR3 amino acids: CASSNFPPLAGTITYEQYF. The CDR3 bases are TGTGCCAGCTCTAACTTTCCTCCCCTAGCGGGGACAATTACCTACGAGCAGTACTTC.

In this sample, this clonotype turned up many times. The chain recombines TRBV29-1 with TRBJ2-1; TRBD2 agrees at 12 bases. The CDR3 runs to 15 residues. The germline V gene encodes CDR1 SQVTM and CDR2 ANQGSEA. With 7 bases clipped from V and 5 bases from J, the junction kept 9 bases outside the gene matches. CDR3 loop: CSARQGLAGNNEQFF. CDR3 nucleotides: TGCAGCGCCAGGCAGGGACTAGCGGGTAACAATGAGCAGTTCTTC.

This clonotype was seen at least ten times. The genes are TRBV18 and TRBJ1-2; D is perhaps TRBD1 (5 bases). The CDR3 has 13 amino acids. Between the trimmed V and J ends, which lost 6 bases and 0 bases, there was a span of 8 bases. From germline, CDR1 is KGHSH and CDR2 LQKENI. CDR3 coding DNA: TGTGCCAGCTCTCAACAGGCTAACTATGGCTACACCTTC. As protein: CASSQQANYGYTF.

The gene calls are TRBV25-1 and TRBJ1-2; D is ambiguous. Trimming shortened V by 6 bases and J by 3 bases, and 11 bases separated the two germline ends. The CDR3 spans 13 residues. The germline gives CDR1 MGHDK, CDR2 SYGVNS. The CDR3: CASSPDSYYGYTF. The CDR3, as DNA: TGTGCCAGCAGCCCCGACTCCTACTATGGCTACACCTTC.

There are a few counts of this clonotype. The chain employs TRBV5-5 and TRBJ2-5, with D hard to call. V was shortened by 0 bases and J by 4 bases, with 13 bases between the two germline ends. The CDR3 spans 15 residues. Germline V gene data show CDR1 as SGHKS and CDR2 as YYEKEE (reference sequence). CDR3 bases: TGTGCCAGCAGCTTGGTGGTCCAGAAGGGAGAGACCCAGTACTTC. It codes for CASSLVVQKGETQYF.

This clonotype occurred a few times. V usage is TRBV20-1 and J usage is TRBJ2-2; D is perhaps TRBD2 (7 bases). The V gene lost 7 bases and the J gene lost 2 bases, with 17 bases spanning the gap. Looked up from germline, CDR1 is DFQATT and CDR2 is SNEGSKA (reference sequence). The CDR3 is 15 amino acids. The CDR3 nucleotides are TGCAGTGTCAGGTCCCGGGGGGCAAACACCGGGGAGCTGTTTTTT. Encoded protein: CSVRSRGANTGELFF.

Many counts were recorded for this clonotype. The DNA of the CDR3 is TGTGCCAGCAGTCCGGTTCGGGTCGAGCAGTACTTC. Protein: CASSPVRVEQYF. The rearrangement joins TRBV28 to TRBJ2-7; D is ambiguous. CDR1 is MDHEN, CDR2 SYDVKM, per germline. V gave up 5 bases and J gave up 6 bases, with 11 bases separating them. This CDR3 is built from 12 residues.

This clonotype showed up many times. The rearrangement uses TRBV12-3 or TRBV12-4 and TRBJ2-1, with 8 bases lining up with TRBD2. The CDR3 is 14 amino acids. Trimming removed 1 base from V and 8 bases from J; junction bases left unmatched: 4. CDR3 sequence (DNA): TGTGCCAGCAGTTTAGACGGGAGGGACGATGAGCAGTTCTTC. Its protein product is CASSLDGRDDEQFF.

This clonotype was counted at least ten times. DNA for the CDR3: TGTGCCAGCCAGGGGCGCCAGAGCTCCTACAATGAGCAGTTCTTC. Its translation: CASQGRQSSYNEQFF. The chain has TRBV12-3 or TRBV12-4 and TRBJ2-1; possible D gene TRBD1, 6 bases. Trimming removed 8 bases from V and 0 bases from J, with 14 bases in between. The CDR3 consists of 15 residues.

This clonotype was seen at least ten times. The chain couples TRBV12-3 or TRBV12-4 to TRBJ1-1; D gene uncertain. Trimming took 3 bases from V and 4 from J, leaving 9 bases between them. This CDR3 has 13 residues. CDR3 in amino acids: CASSFAEGTEAFF. For the CDR3, the DNA is TGTGCCAGCAGTTTTGCCGAAGGCACTGAAGCTTTCTTT.

This clonotype was recorded a few times. V usage is TRBV12-3 or TRBV12-4 and J usage is TRBJ1-1; a possible D gene is TRBD1 (5 bases). The CDR3 spans 15 residues. V was clipped by 5 bases and J by 3 bases, with 16 bases between them. The CDR3 sequence: CASSPGGAGDTEAFF. The DNA for the CDR3 is TGTGCCAGCAGTCCGGGCGGGGCGGGGGACACTGAAGCTTTCTTT.

This chain joins TRBV4-2 and TRBJ1-1, with 8 bases fitting TRBD1. V lost 4 bases, J lost 1 base, and 5 bases stayed unmatched. Germline V CDR1 and CDR2: LGHNA, YNFKEQ. The CDR3 spans 15 residues. The CDR3 region has the DNA TGTGCCAGCAGCCCCTCCGGGACAGGGAACACTGAAGCTTTCTTT. This gives the protein CASSPSGTGNTEAFF.

This clonotype has at least ten counts. The rearrangement joins TRBV9 to TRBJ1-2; D is possibly TRBD1 (5 bases). The ends were cut back, 2 bases at V and 4 bases at J, with 12 bases in the middle. The CDR3 covers 14 residues. The germline gives CDR1 SGDLS, CDR2 YYNGEE. Written as DNA, the CDR3 is TGTGCCAGCAGCGTTTTGGACATGACCTATGGCTACACCTTC. Its translation is CASSVLDMTYGYTF.

This clonotype has a count of ten or more. The chain carries TRBV2 and TRBJ1-1, with D uncertain. CDR1 and CDR2 (germline): SNHLY, FYNNEI. The CDR3 extends over 14 amino acids. Deletions cut 6 bases from V and 0 bases from J, with 11 bases between. The CDR3 sequence is CASRDRTMNTEAFF. CDR3 in DNA: TGTGCCAGCAGAGACCGGACCATGAACACTGAAGCTTTCTTT.

This clonotype was picked up many times. The chain is built from TRBV7-9 and TRBJ2-3, with D uncertain. Trimming removed 5 bases at V and 6 bases at J, with 15 bases between. The CDR3 contains 14 residues. Germline lookup yields CDR1 SEHNR and CDR2 FQNEAQ (reference sequence). The CDR3 spells CASSPRLTMDTQYF. CDR3 coding DNA: TGTGCCAGCAGCCCACGACTGACGATGGATACGCAGTATTTT.

This clonotype was observed many times. V usage is TRBV7-2 and J usage is TRBJ2-7, with 7 bases fitting TRBD1. The J segment lost 1 base and the V segment lost 10 bases, leaving 13 bases of the junction unmatched. This CDR3 is built from 15 residues. The germline CDR1 and CDR2 sequences are SGHTA and FQGNSA. This CDR3 is CATQKGTDFSYEQYF. The CDR3 nucleotides read TGTGCCACACAAAAAGGGACAGATTTTTCCTACGAGCAGTACTTC. The full variable domain, in which reference TRBV7-2 and TRBJ2-7 provide the parts outside the CDR3, is GAGVSQSPSNKVTEKGKDVELRCDPISGHTALYWYRQSLGQGLEFLIYFQGNSAPDKSGLPSDRFSAERTGGSVSTLTIQRTQQEDSAVYLCATQKGTDFSYEQYFGPGTRLTVT.

In this sample, this clonotype turned up many times. J is TRBJ1-1 and V is TRBV7-2; D not resolved. The germline CDR1 and CDR2 sequences are SGHTA and FQGNSA. The length of the CDR3 is 13 residues. The V gene lost 1 base and the J gene lost 4 bases, with 7 bases spanning the gap. The CDR3 region has the DNA TGTGCCAGCAGCTTAGACACAACCACTGAAGCTTTCTTT. Residues: CASSLDTTTEAFF.

In its sample, this clonotype was seen many times. CDR3 coding DNA: TGTGCCAGCAGCGACCGGGAGATGGTAACGGATGAGCAGTTCTTC. This sequence encodes CASSDREMVTDEQFF. This rearrangement joins TRBV7-8 to TRBJ2-1; D is possibly TRBD2 (6 bases). This CDR3 has 15 amino acids. Trimming left V 5 bases short and J 8 bases short, with 19 bases between. Germline lookup yields CDR1 SGHVS and CDR2 FQNEAQ.

This clonotype was observed many times. CDR3 nucleotides: TGTGCCAGCCAAGCGGCGGCTGGAAACACCATATATTTT. Encoded protein: CASQAAAGNTIYF. V gene TRBV12-3 or TRBV12-4 combines with J gene TRBJ1-3; D unclear. Trimming took 8 bases from V and 2 from J, leaving 10 bases between them. This CDR3 region has 13 residues.

This rearrangement joins TRBV7-3 to TRBJ2-7; D gene uncertain. The CDR3 runs 13 residues. Germline loops: CDR1 SGHTA, CDR2 FQGTGA. V was pared by 2 bases and J by 2 bases, with 7 bases between. CDR3 nucleotides: TGTGCCAGCAGCTTACCTAGAGCCTACGAGCAGTACTTC. It specifies CASSLPRAYEQYF.

This clonotype was detected a few times. This chain joins TRBV19 and TRBJ2-6, with 11 nucleotides matching TRBD2. There are 18 residues in the CDR3. Germline V gives CDR1 LNHDA, CDR2 SQIVND (reference sequence). Trimming cost V 5 bases and J 0 bases; bases outside gene matches: 6. DNA of the CDR3: TGTGCCAGTAGTTCCCGGACTAGCGGGTTCTCTGGGGCCAACGTCCTGACTTTC. Translating it yields CASSSRTSGFSGANVLTF.